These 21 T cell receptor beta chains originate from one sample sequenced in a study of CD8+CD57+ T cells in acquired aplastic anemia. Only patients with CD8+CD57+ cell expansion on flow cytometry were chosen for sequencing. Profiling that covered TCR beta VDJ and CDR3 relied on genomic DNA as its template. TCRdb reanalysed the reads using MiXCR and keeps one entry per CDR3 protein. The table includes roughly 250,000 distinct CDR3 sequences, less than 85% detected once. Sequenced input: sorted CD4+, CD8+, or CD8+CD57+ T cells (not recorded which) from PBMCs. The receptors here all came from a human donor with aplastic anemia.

The CDR3 nucleotides read TGTGCCAGCAGCTTTCAAAGAAGCGGGTGGAGGGCCGAGCAGTTCTTC. Encoded protein: CASSFQRSGWRAEQFF. The J gene is TRBJ2-1, the V gene TRBV7-6, with TRBD2 as a possible D gene (6 bases). The germline V and J ends were trimmed by 3 bases and 10 bases, with 22 bases remaining between them. Germline loops: CDR1 SGHVS, CDR2 FNYEAQ. CDR3 size: 16 residues. The variable domain in full, completed from reference TRBV7-6 and TRBJ2-1, reads GAGVSQSPRYKVTKRGQDVALRCDPISGHVSLYWYRQALGQGPEFLTYFNYEAQQDKSGLPNDRFSAERPEGSISTLTIQRTEQRDSAMYRCASSFQRSGWRAEQFFGPGTRLTVL.

The CDR3 nucleotides are TGCAGTGCTAGTACTGGACGGATTAATTCACCCCTCCACTTT. Translation gives CSASTGRINSPLHF. The V gene is TRBV20-1, the J gene TRBJ1-6; D gene uncertain. This CDR3 spans 14 amino acids. Per germline, CDR1 DFQATT and CDR2 SNEGSKA (reference sequence). The germline V and J ends were trimmed by 3 bases and 6 bases, with 12 bases remaining between them.

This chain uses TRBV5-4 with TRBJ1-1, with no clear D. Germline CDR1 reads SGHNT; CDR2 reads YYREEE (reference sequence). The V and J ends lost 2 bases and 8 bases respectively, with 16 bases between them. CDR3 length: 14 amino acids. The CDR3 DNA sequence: TGTGCCAGCAGCTTTACTAGCGACAACTTCGAAGCTTTCTTT. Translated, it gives CASSFTSDNFEAFF.

DNA of the CDR3: TGTGCCAGTTGTAGCGGGAGGGACTACAACGAGCAGCTGTTCTTC. It translates to CASCSGRDYNEQLFF. The chain joins TRBV19 to TRBJ2-1; 11 nucleotides line up with TRBD2. Germline CDR1 is LNHDA and CDR2 is SQIVND (reference sequence). The CDR3 sequence is 15 residues long. V was clipped by 8 bases and J by 15 bases; unmatched bases: 18.

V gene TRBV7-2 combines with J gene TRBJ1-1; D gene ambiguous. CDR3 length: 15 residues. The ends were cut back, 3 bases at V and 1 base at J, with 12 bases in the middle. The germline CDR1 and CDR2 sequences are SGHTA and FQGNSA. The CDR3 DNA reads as TGTGCCAGCAGCTTGGCACGGGCAGGGAACACTGAAGCTTTCTTT. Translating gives CASSLARAGNTEAFF.

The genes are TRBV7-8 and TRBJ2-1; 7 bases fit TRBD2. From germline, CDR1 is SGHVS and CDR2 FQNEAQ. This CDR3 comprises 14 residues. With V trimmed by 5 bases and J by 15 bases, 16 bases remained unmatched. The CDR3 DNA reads TGTGCCAGCAGCCCCTCCCCGGAGTGGGCTAGCGGGTTCTTC. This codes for CASSPSPEWASGFF.

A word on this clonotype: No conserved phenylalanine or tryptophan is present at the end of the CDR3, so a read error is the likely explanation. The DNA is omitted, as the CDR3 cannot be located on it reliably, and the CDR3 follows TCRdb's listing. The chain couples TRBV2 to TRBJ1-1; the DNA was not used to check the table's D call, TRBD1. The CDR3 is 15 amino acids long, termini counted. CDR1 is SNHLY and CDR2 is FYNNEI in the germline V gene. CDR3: CASGGGGAAKTEAVS.

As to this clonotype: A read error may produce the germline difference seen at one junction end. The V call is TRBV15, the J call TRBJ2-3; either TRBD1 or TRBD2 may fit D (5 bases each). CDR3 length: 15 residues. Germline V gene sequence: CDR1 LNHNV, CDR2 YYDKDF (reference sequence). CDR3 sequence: CASSPVDGDEDTQYF. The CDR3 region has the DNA TGTGCCAGCAGCCCCGTGGACGGGGACGAGGATACGCAGTATTTT.

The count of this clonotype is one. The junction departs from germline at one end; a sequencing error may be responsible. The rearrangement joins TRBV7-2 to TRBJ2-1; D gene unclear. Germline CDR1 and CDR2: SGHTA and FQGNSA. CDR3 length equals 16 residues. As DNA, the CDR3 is TGTGCCAGCAGCTTAGCGGGAAGCCGCGATACCGATGATCAGTTCTTC. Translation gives CASSLAGSRDTDDQFF.

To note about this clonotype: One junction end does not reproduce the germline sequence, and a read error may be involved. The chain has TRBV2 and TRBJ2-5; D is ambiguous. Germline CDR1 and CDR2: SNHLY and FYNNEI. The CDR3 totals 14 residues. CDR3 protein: CATSSGSEQENQYF. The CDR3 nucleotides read TGTGCCACCAGTAGTGGCAGCGAGCAAGAGAACCAGTACTTC.

The CDR3 is CASSLDVGSPLHF. The CDR3 bases are TGTGCCAGCAGCTTAGATGTAGGCTCACCCCTCCACTTT. The chain carries TRBV7-2 and TRBJ1-6; D gene uncertain. The CDR3 runs 13 residues. The germline V gene encodes CDR1 SGHTA and CDR2 FQGNSA. V lost 1 base and J lost 10, with 8 bases in between.

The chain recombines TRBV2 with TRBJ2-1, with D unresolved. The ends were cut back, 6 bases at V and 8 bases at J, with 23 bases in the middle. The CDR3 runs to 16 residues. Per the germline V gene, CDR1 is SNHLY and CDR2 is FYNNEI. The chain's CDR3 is CASRFQSSERSDEQFF. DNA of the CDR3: TGTGCCAGCAGGTTTCAAAGCAGCGAGAGGAGCGATGAGCAGTTCTTC.

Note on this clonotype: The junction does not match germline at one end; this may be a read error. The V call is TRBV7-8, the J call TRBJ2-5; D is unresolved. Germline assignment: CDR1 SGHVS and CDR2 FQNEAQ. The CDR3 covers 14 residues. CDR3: CATSIESDRTTHYF. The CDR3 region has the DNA TGTGCCACCAGCATTGAGTCAGACCGAACAACCCATTACTTC.

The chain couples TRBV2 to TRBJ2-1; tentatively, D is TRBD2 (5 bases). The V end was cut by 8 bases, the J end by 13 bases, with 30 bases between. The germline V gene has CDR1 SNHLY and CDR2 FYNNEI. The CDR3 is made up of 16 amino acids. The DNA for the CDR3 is TGTGCCAGCGGATGGACTCCCGTCGTCTTGAACACTGAACAGTTCTTC. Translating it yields CASGWTPVVLNTEQFF. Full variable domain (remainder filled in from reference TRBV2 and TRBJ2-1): EPEVTQTPSHQVTQMGQEVILRCVPISNHLYFYWYRQILGQKVEFLVSFYNNEISEKSEIFDDQFSVERPDGSNFTLKIRSTKLEDSAMYFCASGWTPVVLNTEQFFGPGTRLTVL.

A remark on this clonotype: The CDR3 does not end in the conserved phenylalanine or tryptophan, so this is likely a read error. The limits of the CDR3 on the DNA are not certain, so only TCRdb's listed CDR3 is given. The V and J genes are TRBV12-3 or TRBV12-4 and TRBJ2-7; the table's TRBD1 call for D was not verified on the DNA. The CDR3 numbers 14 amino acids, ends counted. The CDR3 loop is CASSSGGHNSVATL.

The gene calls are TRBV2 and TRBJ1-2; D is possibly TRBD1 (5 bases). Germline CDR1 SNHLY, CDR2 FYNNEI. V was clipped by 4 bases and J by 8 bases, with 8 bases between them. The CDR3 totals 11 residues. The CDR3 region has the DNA TGTGCCAGCAGTGGCCAGGGAGGCTACACCTTC. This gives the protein CASSGQGGYTF.

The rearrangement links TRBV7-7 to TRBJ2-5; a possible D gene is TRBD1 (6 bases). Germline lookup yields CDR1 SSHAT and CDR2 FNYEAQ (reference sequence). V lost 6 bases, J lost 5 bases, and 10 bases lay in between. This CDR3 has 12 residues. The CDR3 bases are TGTGCCAGCAGTTCTAGGGGGGAGACCCAGTACTTC. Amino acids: CASSSRGETQYF.

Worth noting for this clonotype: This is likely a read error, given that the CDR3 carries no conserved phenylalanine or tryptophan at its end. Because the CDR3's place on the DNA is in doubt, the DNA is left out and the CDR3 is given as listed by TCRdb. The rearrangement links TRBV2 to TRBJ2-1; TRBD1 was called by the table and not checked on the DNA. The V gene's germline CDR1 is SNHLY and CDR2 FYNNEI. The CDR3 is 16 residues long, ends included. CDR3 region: CASSQGGGNGQDEQSC.

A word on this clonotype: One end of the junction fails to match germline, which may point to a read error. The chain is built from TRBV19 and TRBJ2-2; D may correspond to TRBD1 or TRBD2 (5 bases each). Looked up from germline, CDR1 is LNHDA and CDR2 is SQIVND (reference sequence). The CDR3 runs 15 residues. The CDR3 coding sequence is TGTGCCAGTAGTATAGCTAGGGGAGACTACAATGAGCAGTTTTTC. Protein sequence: CASSIARGDYNEQFF.

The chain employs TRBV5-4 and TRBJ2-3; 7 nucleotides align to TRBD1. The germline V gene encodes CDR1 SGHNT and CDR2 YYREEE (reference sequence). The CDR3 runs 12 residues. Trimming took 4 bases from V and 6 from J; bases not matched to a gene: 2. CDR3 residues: CASSMGQDTQYF. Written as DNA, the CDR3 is TGTGCCAGCAGCATGGGACAGGATACGCAGTATTTT.

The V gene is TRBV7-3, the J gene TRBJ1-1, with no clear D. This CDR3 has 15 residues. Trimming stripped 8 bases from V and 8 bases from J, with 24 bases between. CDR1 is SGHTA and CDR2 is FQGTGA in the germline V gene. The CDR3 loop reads CASSREATGDEEAFF. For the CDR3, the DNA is TGTGCCAGCTCAAGAGAGGCGACCGGCGACGAAGAAGCTTTCTTT. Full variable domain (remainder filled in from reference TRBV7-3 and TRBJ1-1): GAGVSQTPSNKVTEKGKYVELRCDPISGHTALYWYRQSLGQGPEFLIYFQGTGAADDSGLPNDRFFAVRPEGSVSTLKIQRTERGDSAVYLCASSREATGDEEAFFGQGTRLTVV.